The clone carrying this TCR beta chain was counted between two and nine times. Its antigen remains unidentified. This entry belongs to a study of T cells after yellow fever vaccination. Study as a whole: Fractions of limited cellularity were prepared by means of SMART-Seq v4 Ultra Low Input.

CDR3 length: 15 residues. Germline assignment: CDR1 SGHDN and CDR2 FVKESK. Trimming took 1 base from V and 6 from J; bases not matched to a gene: 6. Study-wide results and caveats: Most primary-vaccination clones reappeared after the booster (approximately 97% CD4, about 88% CD8).

UMIs were added to TCR cDNA along with a universal primer site when it was made by 5'RACE template switching. One entry per CDR3 protein, called by TCRdb with MiXCR from the 5' RACE reads. Seen here are about 160,000 distinct CDR3 sequences, about 7% observed once, and the top ten hold roughly 2.5%. This sequence originates from a young man who received the YFV17D yellow fever vaccine. Sequenced here: CD4+ T cells sorted from PBMCs, sampled 5 days after the first yellow fever vaccination. The chain carries TRBV14 and TRBJ2-4; the match to TRBD2 covers 7 bases. CDR3 sequence: CASSQALAAGNIQYF. The CDR3 DNA reads as TGTGCCAGCAGCCAAGCGCTAGCGGCGGGAAACATTCAGTACTTC.